The source of this T cell receptor (beta chain) is a study of T cell responses to AZD1222 COVID-19 vaccine. General study results and limits: Most donors were white British and more were female, and clonal diversity was possibly underestimated.

Comment on this clone: What it binds is not known.

The germline gives CDR1 SGHTA, CDR2 FQGTGA. This CDR3 comprises 15 residues. V was pared by 5 bases and J by 2 bases, with 5 bases of the junction left unmatched. Data came from immunoSEQ multiplex PCR; TCRdb stores just in-frame clones and leaves some out. The sample shows more than 95,000 clones, 90% of them seen only once. The rearrangement uses TRBV7-3 and TRBJ2-2, with 7 positions matching TRBD1. The receptor was derived from an adult in good health. Sequencing was performed on peripheral blood, taken on day 0 of AZD1222 vaccination. DNA for the CDR3: TGTGCCAGCAGCCCCAGGGGGTCAAACACCGGGGAGCTGTTTTTT. Amino acid sequence: CASSPRGSNTGELFF. Full variable domain (remainder filled in from reference TRBV7-3 and TRBJ2-2): GAGVSQTPSNKVTEKGKYVELRCDPISGHTALYWYRQSLGQGPEFLIYFQGTGAADDSGLPNDRFFAVRPEGSVSTLKIQRTERGDSAVYLCASSPRGSNTGELFFGEGSRLTVL.